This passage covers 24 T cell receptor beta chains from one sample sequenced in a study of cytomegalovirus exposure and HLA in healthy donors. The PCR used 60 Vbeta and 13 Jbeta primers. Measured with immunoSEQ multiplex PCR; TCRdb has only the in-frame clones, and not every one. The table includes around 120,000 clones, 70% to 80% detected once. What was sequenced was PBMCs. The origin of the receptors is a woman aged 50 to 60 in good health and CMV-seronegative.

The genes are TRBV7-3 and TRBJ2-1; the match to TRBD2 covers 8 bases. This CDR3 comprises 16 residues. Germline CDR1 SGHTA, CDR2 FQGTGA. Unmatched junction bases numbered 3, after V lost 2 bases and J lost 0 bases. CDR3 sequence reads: CASSLLAGSSYNEQFF. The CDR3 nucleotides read TGTGCCAGCAGCTTATTAGCGGGGAGCTCCTACAATGAGCAGTTCTTC.

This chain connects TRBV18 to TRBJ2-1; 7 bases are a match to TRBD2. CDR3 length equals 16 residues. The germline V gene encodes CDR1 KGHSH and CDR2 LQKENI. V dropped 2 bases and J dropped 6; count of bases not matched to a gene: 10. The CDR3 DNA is TGTGCCAGCTCACCAAGCGAGTTGCTAGCGGCCAATGAGCAGTTCTTC. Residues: CASSPSELLAANEQFF.

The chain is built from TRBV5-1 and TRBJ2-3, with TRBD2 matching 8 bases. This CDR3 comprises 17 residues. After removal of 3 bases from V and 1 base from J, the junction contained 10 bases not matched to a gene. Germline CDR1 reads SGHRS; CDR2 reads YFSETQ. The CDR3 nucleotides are TGCGCCAGCAGCTGGACTAGCACACTGGGTGGCACAGATACGCAGTATTTT. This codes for CASSWTSTLGGTDTQYF.

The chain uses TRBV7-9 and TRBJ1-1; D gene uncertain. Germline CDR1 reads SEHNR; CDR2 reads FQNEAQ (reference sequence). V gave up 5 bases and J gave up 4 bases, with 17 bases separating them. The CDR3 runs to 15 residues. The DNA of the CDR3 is TGTGCCAGCAGCCCATCCTGGGAGTTAAGCACTGAAGCTTTCTTT. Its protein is CASSPSWELSTEAFF.

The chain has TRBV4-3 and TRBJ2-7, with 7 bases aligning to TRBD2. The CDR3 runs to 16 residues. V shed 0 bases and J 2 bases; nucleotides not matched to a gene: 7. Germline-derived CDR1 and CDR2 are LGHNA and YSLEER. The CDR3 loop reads CASSQEIASGPYEQYF. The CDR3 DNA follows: TGCGCCAGCAGCCAAGAAATAGCTAGCGGACCCTACGAGCAGTACTTC.

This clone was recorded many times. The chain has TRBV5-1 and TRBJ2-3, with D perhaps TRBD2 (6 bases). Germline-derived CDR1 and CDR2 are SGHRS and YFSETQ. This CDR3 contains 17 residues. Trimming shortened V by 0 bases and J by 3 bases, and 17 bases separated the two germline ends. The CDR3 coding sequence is TGCGCCAGCAGCTTGGCCGGAGGGGCTAGGATTACAGATACGCAGTATTTT. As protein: CASSLAGGARITDTQYF.

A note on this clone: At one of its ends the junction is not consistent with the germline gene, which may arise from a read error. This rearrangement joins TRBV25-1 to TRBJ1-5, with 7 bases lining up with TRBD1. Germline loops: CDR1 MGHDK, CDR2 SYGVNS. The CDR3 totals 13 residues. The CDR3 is CASSETGDQPQNF. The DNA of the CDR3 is TGTGCCAGCAGTGAAACAGGGGATCAGCCCCAGAATTTT.

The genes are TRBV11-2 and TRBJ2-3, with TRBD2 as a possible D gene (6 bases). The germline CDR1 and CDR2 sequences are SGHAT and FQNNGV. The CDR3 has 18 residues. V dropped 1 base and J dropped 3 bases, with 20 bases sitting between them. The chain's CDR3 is CASSLVPGGVGGTDTQYF. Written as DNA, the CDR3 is TGTGCCAGCAGCTTAGTGCCCGGAGGTGTGGGGGGAACAGATACGCAGTATTTT.

The CDR3 coding sequence is TGCGCCAGCAGCACGACCGGGACAGGGGGCCCTAATGAAAAACTGTTTTTT. The encoded protein is CASSTTGTGGPNEKLFF. The chain joins TRBV5-1 to TRBJ1-4, with 12 positions matching TRBD1. Germline CDR1 SGHRS, CDR2 YFSETQ. The V and J ends lost 4 bases and 3 bases, in that order; junction bases with no gene match: 7. The CDR3 consists of 17 residues.

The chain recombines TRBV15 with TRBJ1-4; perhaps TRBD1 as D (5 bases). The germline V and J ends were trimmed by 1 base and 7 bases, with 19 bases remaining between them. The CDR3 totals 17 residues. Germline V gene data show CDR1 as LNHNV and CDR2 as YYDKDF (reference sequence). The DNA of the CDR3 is TGTGCCACCAGCAGAGGAGGCGGTCAGGGAGGAAGTGAAAAACTGTTTTTT. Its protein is CATSRGGGQGGSEKLFF.

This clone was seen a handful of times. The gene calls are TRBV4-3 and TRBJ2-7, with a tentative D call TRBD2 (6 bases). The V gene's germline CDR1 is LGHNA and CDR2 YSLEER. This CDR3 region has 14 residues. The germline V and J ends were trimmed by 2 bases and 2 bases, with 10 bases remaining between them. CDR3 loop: CASSQSGLTYEQYF. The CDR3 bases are TGCGCCAGCAGCCAATCGGGACTCACCTACGAGCAGTACTTC.

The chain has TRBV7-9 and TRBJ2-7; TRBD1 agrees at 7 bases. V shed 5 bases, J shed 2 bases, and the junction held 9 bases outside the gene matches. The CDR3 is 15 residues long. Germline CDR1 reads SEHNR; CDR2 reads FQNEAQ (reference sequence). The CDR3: CASSPTPDRTYEQYF. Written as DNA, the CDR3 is TGTGCCAGCAGCCCCACCCCGGACAGGACCTACGAGCAGTACTTC.

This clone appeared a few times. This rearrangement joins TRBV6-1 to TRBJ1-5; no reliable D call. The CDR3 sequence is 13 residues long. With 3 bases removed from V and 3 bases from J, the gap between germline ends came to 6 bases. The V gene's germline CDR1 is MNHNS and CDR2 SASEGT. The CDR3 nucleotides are TGTGCCAGCAGTGACACCTACAATCAGCCCCAGCATTTT. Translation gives CASSDTYNQPQHF.

The CDR3 loop reads CSVGGLAGVQQFF. For the CDR3, the DNA is TGCAGCGTTGGCGGACTAGCGGGAGTCCAGCAGTTCTTC. The genes are TRBV29-1 and TRBJ2-1; 13 bases agree with TRBD2. Germline assignment: CDR1 SQVTM and CDR2 ANQGSEA. The CDR3 extends over 13 amino acids. Trimming took 4 bases from V and 11 from J; bases not matched to a gene: 5.

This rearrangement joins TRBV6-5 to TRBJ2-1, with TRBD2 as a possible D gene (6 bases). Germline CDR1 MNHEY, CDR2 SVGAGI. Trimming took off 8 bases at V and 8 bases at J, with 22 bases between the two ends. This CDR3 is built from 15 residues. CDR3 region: CASGRLVESRDEQFF. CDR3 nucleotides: TGTGCCAGCGGCCGACTAGTTGAAAGTCGTGATGAGCAGTTCTTC.

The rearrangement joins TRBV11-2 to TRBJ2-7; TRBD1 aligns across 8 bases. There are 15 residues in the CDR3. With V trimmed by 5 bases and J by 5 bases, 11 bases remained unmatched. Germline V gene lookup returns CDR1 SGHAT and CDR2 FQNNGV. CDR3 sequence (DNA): TGTGCCAGCAGCCCTGACAGGGGAGTTGGGGACGAGCAGTACGTC. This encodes CASSPDRGVGDEQYV.

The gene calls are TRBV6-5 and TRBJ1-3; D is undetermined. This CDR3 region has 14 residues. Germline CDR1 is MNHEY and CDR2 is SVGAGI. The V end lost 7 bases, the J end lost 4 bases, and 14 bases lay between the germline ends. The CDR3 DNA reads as TGTGCCAGCACCACGAGGGCAGACGGAAACACCATATATTTT. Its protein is CASTTRADGNTIYF.

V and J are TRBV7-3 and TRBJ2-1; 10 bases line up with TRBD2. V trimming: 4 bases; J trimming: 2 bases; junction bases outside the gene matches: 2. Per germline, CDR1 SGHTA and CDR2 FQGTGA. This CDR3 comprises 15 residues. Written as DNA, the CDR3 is TGTGCCAGCAGCTCTAGCGGGAGCCCCTACAATGAGCAGTTCTTC. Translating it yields CASSSSGSPYNEQFF.

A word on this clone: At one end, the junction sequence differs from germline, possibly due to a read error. The CDR3 loop reads CASSLTSGRASGELFF. The DNA of the CDR3 is TGTGCCAGCAGCCTAACTAGCGGGAGGGCCTCCGGGGAGCTGTTTTTT. This chain connects TRBV7-3 to TRBJ2-2, with 13 bases fitting TRBD2. This CDR3 has 16 residues. The germline V gene encodes CDR1 SGHTA and CDR2 FQGTGA.

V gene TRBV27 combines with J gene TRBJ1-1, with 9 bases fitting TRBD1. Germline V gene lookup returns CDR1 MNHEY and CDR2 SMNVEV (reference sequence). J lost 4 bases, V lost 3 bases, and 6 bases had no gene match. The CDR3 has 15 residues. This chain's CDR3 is CASSLWTGAGTEAFF. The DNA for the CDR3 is TGTGCCAGCAGTTTGTGGACAGGGGCGGGCACTGAAGCTTTCTTT.

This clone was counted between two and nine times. The DNA for the CDR3 is TGTGCCAGCAGCATAACAGGGGGCAATGAAAAACTGTTTTTT. Amino acids: CASSITGGNEKLFF. The chain couples TRBV7-2 to TRBJ1-4; TRBD1 matches 9 bases. This CDR3 has 14 amino acids. In germline, CDR1 is SGHTA, CDR2 FQGNSA. With 5 bases clipped from V and 5 bases from J, the junction kept 3 bases outside the gene matches.

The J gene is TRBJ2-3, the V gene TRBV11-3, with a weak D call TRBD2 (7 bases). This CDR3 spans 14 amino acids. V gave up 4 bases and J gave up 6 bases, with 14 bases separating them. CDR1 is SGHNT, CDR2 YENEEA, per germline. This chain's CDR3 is CASSSGGPTDTQYF. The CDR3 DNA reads TGTGCCAGCAGCTCCGGGGGGCCCACGGATACGCAGTATTTT.

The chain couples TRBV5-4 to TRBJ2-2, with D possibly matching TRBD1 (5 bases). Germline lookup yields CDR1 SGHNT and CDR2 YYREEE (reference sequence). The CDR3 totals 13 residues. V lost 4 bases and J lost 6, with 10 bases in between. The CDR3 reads CASSGQGPGELFF. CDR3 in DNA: TGTGCCAGCAGCGGGCAGGGTCCCGGGGAGCTGTTTTTT.

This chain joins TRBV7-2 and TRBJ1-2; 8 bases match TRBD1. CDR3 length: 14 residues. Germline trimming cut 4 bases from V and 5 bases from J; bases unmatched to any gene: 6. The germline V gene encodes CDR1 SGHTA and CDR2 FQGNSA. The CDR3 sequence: CASSSDRASYGYTF. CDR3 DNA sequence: TGTGCCAGCAGCTCGGACAGGGCCTCTTATGGCTACACCTTC.